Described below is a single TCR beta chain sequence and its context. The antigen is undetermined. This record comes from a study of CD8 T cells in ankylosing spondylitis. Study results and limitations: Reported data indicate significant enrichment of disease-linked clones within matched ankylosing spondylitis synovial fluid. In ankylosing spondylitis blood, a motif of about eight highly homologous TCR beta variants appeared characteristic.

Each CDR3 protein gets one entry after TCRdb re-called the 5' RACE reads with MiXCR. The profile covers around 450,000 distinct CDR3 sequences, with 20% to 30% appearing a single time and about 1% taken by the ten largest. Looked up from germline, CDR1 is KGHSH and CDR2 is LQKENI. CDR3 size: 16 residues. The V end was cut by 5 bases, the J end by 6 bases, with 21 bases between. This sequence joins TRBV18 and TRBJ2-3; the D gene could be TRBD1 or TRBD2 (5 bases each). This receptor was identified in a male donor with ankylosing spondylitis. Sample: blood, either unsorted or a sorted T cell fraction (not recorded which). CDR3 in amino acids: CASSVNPDTGRDTQYF. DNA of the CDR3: TGTGCCAGCTCAGTTAACCCTGACACGGGACGGGATACGCAGTATTTT. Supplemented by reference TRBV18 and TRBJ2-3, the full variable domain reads NAGVMQNPRHLVRRRGQEARLRCSPMKGHSHVYWYRQLPEEGLKFMVYLQKENIIDESGMPKERFSAEFPKEGPSILRIQQVVRGDSAAYFCASSVNPDTGRDTQYFGPGTRLTVL.